This T cell receptor beta chain came from a study of regulatory dendritic cells for organ transplantation. A note on this clone: The antigen is undetermined.

Method: immunoSEQ multiplex PCR; TCRdb's copy keeps in-frame clones and lacks some. The sample yields approximately 22,000 clones, about 85% seen once. The ends were cut back, 5 bases at V and 0 bases at J, with 10 bases in the middle. From germline, CDR1 is SGHTA and CDR2 FQGNSA. The CDR3 sequence is 14 residues long. CFSE-labeled sorted T cells met regulatory or mature dendritic cells for more than four days. The rearrangement joins TRBV7-2 to TRBJ1-1; D uncertain. The sample comprised naive CD4+ T cells from blood cultured with dendritic cells. The subset is: CD45RA+ naive T cells. The TCR comes from a human donor in good health. The chain's CDR3 is CASSLQVMNTEAFF. Here the CDR3 DNA reads TGTGCCAGCAGCCTTCAGGTGATGAACACTGAAGCTTTCTTT. Full variable domain (rest looked up from reference TRBV7-2 and TRBJ1-1): GAGVSQSPSNKVTEKGKDVELRCDPISGHTALYWYRQSLGQGLEFLIYFQGNSAPDKSGLPSDRFSAERTGGSVSTLTIQRTQQEDSAVYLCASSLQVMNTEAFFGQGTRLTVV.